The 27 T cell receptor beta chains below all came from one sample that was sequenced in a study of cytomegalovirus exposure and HLA in healthy donors. This PCR relied on a set of 60 Vbeta primers and 13 Jbeta primers. Method: immunoSEQ multiplex PCR; TCRdb's copy keeps in-frame clones and lacks some. Of about 83,000 clones detected, about 77% appear once; the ten largest clones hold roughly 4.2%. Sequencing input: PBMCs. The receptors derive from a man aged 55 to 69 in good health and CMV-seronegative.

With regard to this clone: The germline gene is not matched at one end of the junction; a read error may be the cause. The chain recombines TRBV7-9 with TRBJ1-2; 7 nucleotides agree with TRBD1. The germline V gene encodes CDR1 SEHNR and CDR2 FQNEAQ (reference sequence). This CDR3 region has 17 residues. As DNA, the CDR3 is TGTTCCAGCAGCCAACACTGGACAGGCGGTACTAACTATGGCTACACCTTC. This translates into CSSSQHWTGGTNYGYTF.

This sequence joins TRBV5-1 and TRBJ2-3; D gene ambiguous. The CDR3 totals 16 residues. Germline V gene sequence: CDR1 SGHRS, CDR2 YFSETQ. V lost 0 bases and J 4 bases, leaving 15 bases between the germline ends. CDR3 residues: CASSLAQAPPSDTQYF. In DNA form, the CDR3 reads TGCGCCAGCAGCTTGGCCCAGGCACCGCCCTCAGATACGCAGTATTTT.

The chain employs TRBV7-2 and TRBJ1-5; D ambiguous. This CDR3 comprises 15 residues. V was clipped by 3 bases and J by 3 bases, with 12 bases between them. Germline CDR1 is SGHTA and CDR2 is FQGNSA. DNA for the CDR3: TGTGCCAGCAGCTTCCCGGGTACATACAATCAGCCCCAGCATTTT. Its translation is CASSFPGTYNQPQHF.

This chain connects TRBV19 to TRBJ1-1, with 11 bases lining up with TRBD1. Trimming at V came to 8 bases and at J to 4 bases, leaving 6 bases not matched to a gene. The length of the CDR3 is 14 residues. Germline V CDR1 and CDR2: LNHDA, SQIVND (reference sequence). The CDR3 DNA sequence: TGTGCCAGTGCGGACAGGGGGCTCGCCACTGAAGCTTTCTTT. Residues: CASADRGLATEAFF.

Only a few counts were recorded for this clone. The rearrangement links TRBV2 to TRBJ1-5; a possible D gene is TRBD1 (5 bases). The V and J ends lost 4 bases and 2 bases respectively, with 12 bases between them. CDR1 and CDR2 from the germline V gene are SNHLY and FYNNEI. The CDR3 runs to 15 residues. The CDR3 region has the DNA TGTGCCAGCAGTGGACAGCAAATAGGCAATCAGCCCCAGCATTTT. Its protein product is CASSGQQIGNQPQHF.

The V gene is TRBV4-2, the J gene TRBJ1-2, with 8 bases aligning to TRBD1. Per germline, CDR1 LGHNA and CDR2 YNFKEQ. The CDR3 extends over 15 amino acids. The V and J ends lost 1 base and 6 bases, in that order; junction bases with no gene match: 7. In nucleotides, the CDR3 is TGTGCCAGCAGCCAAGCGGACAGGGTATTGGATGGCTACACCTTC. Translation: CASSQADRVLDGYTF.

The chain couples TRBV25-1 to TRBJ2-2, with TRBD1 matching 8 bases. Germline V gene data show CDR1 as MGHDK and CDR2 as SYGVNS. Trimming took 6 bases from V and 4 from J; bases not matched to a gene: 4. The CDR3 covers 14 residues. This CDR3 is CASRDRVGTGELFF. For the CDR3, the DNA is TGTGCCAGCAGGGACAGGGTGGGCACCGGGGAGCTGTTTTTT.

The V and J genes are TRBV7-3 and TRBJ1-6; D is undetermined. The CDR3 runs 12 residues. Trimming removed 2 bases at V and 10 bases at J, with 6 bases between. The germline V gene encodes CDR1 SGHTA and CDR2 FQGTGA. The CDR3 DNA is TGTGCCAGCAGCTTAGCGGAATCACCCCTCCACTTT. It translates to CASSLAESPLHF.

The chain links TRBV10-1 to TRBJ2-7, with D possibly TRBD2 on 6 matching bases. V lost 6 bases and J lost 2, with 17 bases in between. The CDR3 is made up of 15 amino acids. Germline CDR1 reads WNHNN; CDR2 reads SYGVQD (reference sequence). In DNA form, the CDR3 reads TGCGCCAGCAGCCCCCCGCGGGAAAGGCCCTACGAGCAGTACTTC. This sequence encodes CASSPPRERPYEQYF.

The gene calls are TRBV5-1 and TRBJ1-1, with 7 bases identical to TRBD1. V shed 4 bases and J 8 bases; nucleotides not matched to a gene: 8. Germline V gene data show CDR1 as SGHRS and CDR2 as YFSETQ. The CDR3 loop spans 13 amino acids. CDR3 nucleotides: TGCGCCAGCAGCCCAGGACAGGACCAAGAAGCTTTCTTT. Translation gives CASSPGQDQEAFF.

CDR3 in amino acids: CASSPGQHTDTQYF. Written as DNA, the CDR3 is TGTGCCAGCAGCCCAGGACAGCATACAGATACGCAGTATTTT. This chain connects TRBV5-8 to TRBJ2-3; maybe TRBD1 (6 bases). Germline CDR1 SGHTS, CDR2 YDEGEE. V was cut by 4 bases and J by 3 bases, with 12 bases left in between. CDR3 length equals 14 residues.

J is TRBJ2-3 and V is TRBV6-6; D gene uncertain. The CDR3 loop spans 13 amino acids. Germline values: CDR1 MNHNY, CDR2 SVGAGI (reference sequence). The V end lost 0 bases, the J end lost 3 bases, and 4 bases lay between the germline ends. CDR3 protein: CASSYSPTDTQYF. CDR3 nucleotide sequence: TGTGCCAGCAGTTACTCTCCGACAGATACGCAGTATTTT.

The chain is built from TRBV11-2 and TRBJ2-4; D remains unclear. The V and J ends lost 2 bases and 0 bases respectively, with 2 bases between them. Germline CDR1 is SGHAT and CDR2 is FQNNGV. This CDR3 comprises 13 residues. CDR3 residues: CASSLLAKNIQYF. CDR3 coding DNA: TGTGCCAGCAGCTTACTAGCCAAAAACATTCAGTACTTC.

The CDR3 reads CASSWGLSRFRETQYF. The CDR3 nucleotides are TGTGCCAGCAGCTGGGGACTATCGAGATTCCGAGAGACCCAGTACTTC. The chain joins TRBV7-8 to TRBJ2-5; 7 bases fit TRBD2. The germline CDR1 and CDR2 sequences are SGHVS and FQNEAQ. The CDR3 length is 16 residues. The V segment lost 4 bases and the J segment 4 bases; nucleotides outside the gene matches: 12.

The rearrangement joins TRBV20-1 to TRBJ2-3; D perhaps matches TRBD2 (5 bases). Germline V CDR1 and CDR2: DFQATT, SNEGSKA (reference sequence). V lost 6 bases, J lost 6 bases, and 7 bases lay in between. The CDR3 spans 10 residues. CDR3 sequence (DNA): TGCAGTGCGGAGGTGGATACGCAGTATTTT. This codes for CSAEVDTQYF.

The rearrangement uses TRBV2 and TRBJ2-5; 9 nucleotides align to TRBD1. This CDR3 is built from 15 residues. J gave up 5 bases and V 8 bases, and 12 bases lay outside the gene matches. Germline CDR1 reads SNHLY; CDR2 reads FYNNEI. The CDR3 nucleotides are TGTGCCAGCCGGGCCACACAGGGGGCACGGGAGACCCAGTACTTC. This sequence encodes CASRATQGARETQYF.

The rearrangement uses TRBV6-1 and TRBJ1-2; 11 bases match TRBD1. V shed 4 bases, J shed 4 bases, and the junction held 5 bases outside the gene matches. The V gene's germline CDR1 is MNHNS and CDR2 SASEGT. The CDR3 sequence is 15 residues long. The CDR3 loop is CASSAGQGGSYGYTF. CDR3 DNA sequence: TGTGCCAGCAGTGCGGGACAGGGGGGTAGCTATGGCTACACCTTC.

The CDR3 protein is CASSDGEENSPLHF. In DNA form, the CDR3 reads TGTGCCAGCAGTGATGGAGAGGAGAATTCACCCCTCCACTTT. The rearrangement links TRBV6-1 to TRBJ1-6; D not resolved. The CDR3 totals 14 residues. CDR1 MNHNS and CDR2 SASEGT come from the germline V gene. V shed 3 bases and J shed 7 bases, with 10 bases lying between them.

The gene calls are TRBV11-2 and TRBJ1-2; TRBD1 might be the D (6 bases). This CDR3 has 14 amino acids. CDR1 and CDR2 from the germline V gene are SGHAT and FQNNGV. V was shortened by 5 bases and J by 2 bases, with 12 bases between the two germline ends. This chain's CDR3 is CASSRPGQNYGYTF. The CDR3 coding sequence is TGTGCCAGCAGCCGACCCGGACAGAACTATGGCTACACCTTC.

This chain links TRBV2 with TRBJ1-2; TRBD1 might be the D (5 bases). Germline V gene data show CDR1 as SNHLY and CDR2 as FYNNEI. Trimming left V 7 bases short and J 7 bases short, with 19 bases between. The CDR3 totals 14 residues. In nucleotides, the CDR3 is TGTGCCAGCACGGTACGGCAGGGTACGATTGGCTACACCTTC. Protein product: CASTVRQGTIGYTF.

This clone was seen just once. The gene calls are TRBV7-6 and TRBJ2-5; D might be TRBD2 (5 bases). This CDR3 has 15 residues. CDR1 is SGHVS, CDR2 FNYEAQ, per germline. V lost 1 base, J lost 2 bases, and 11 bases lay in between. The CDR3 bases are TGTGCCAGCAGCTTAGGAGCGGCTAGGCAAGAGACCCAGTACTTC. This codes for CASSLGAARQETQYF.

V usage is TRBV25-1 and J usage is TRBJ1-2; D is unresolved. Deletions cut 2 bases from V and 8 bases from J, with 9 bases between. The CDR3 consists of 12 residues. Germline CDR1 MGHDK, CDR2 SYGVNS. The CDR3 DNA reads TGTGCCAGCAGTGAACCGGGTAGAGGCTACACCTTC. It specifies CASSEPGRGYTF.

The V call is TRBV6-1, the J call TRBJ2-2; 8 bases are shared with TRBD1. Trimming cost V 7 bases and J 2 bases; bases outside gene matches: 3. The CDR3 is 14 amino acids. Per germline, CDR1 MNHNS and CDR2 SASEGT. CDR3 coding DNA: TGTGCCAGCACTGGACAGGGAAACACCGGGGAGCTGTTTTTT. Amino acids: CASTGQGNTGELFF.

The rearrangement links TRBV5-1 to TRBJ2-2; D not certain. V gave up 3 bases and J gave up 3 bases, with 6 bases separating them. Per germline, CDR1 SGHRS and CDR2 YFSETQ. The CDR3 is made up of 13 amino acids. The CDR3 DNA sequence: TGCGCCAGCAGCTACCAGTACACCGGGGAGCTGTTTTTT. Protein product: CASSYQYTGELFF.

This clone was picked up one time. The chain is built from TRBV25-1 and TRBJ1-2; D gene uncertain. In germline, CDR1 is MGHDK, CDR2 SYGVNS. This CDR3 has 17 amino acids. The V end was cut by 1 base, the J end by 4 bases, with 19 bases between. Here the CDR3 reads CASSEFEVPFGGYGYTF. CDR3 sequence (DNA): TGTGCCAGCAGTGAATTTGAGGTGCCCTTCGGCGGCTATGGCTACACCTTC.

This clone has a single count. The V and J genes are TRBV6-1 and TRBJ1-2; 9 nucleotides align to TRBD1. V was pared by 5 bases and J by 3 bases, with 7 bases of the junction left unmatched. The CDR3 spans 15 residues. Germline V CDR1 and CDR2: MNHNS, SASEGT. The CDR3 sequence: CASSFHRDRDYGYTF. As DNA, the CDR3 is TGTGCCAGCAGTTTCCACCGGGACAGGGACTATGGCTACACCTTC.

This clone appeared a single time. The chain uses TRBV2 and TRBJ2-1; TRBD2 aligns across 12 bases. The V gene's germline CDR1 is SNHLY and CDR2 FYNNEI. Germline trimming cut 7 bases from V and 8 bases from J; bases unmatched to any gene: 6. This CDR3 is 14 amino acids long. The CDR3 region is CASTGTSGFYEQFF. The CDR3 DNA follows: TGTGCCAGCACGGGGACTAGCGGGTTCTATGAGCAGTTCTTC.